Listed below are T cell receptor beta chains from one sample, sequenced in a study of beta chain features in type 1 diabetes. The repertoire was sequenced with immunoSEQ multiplex PCR; TCRdb's copy has only in-frame clones and lacks some. The table records 150,000 to 180,000 clones, around 10% of them present only once. The specimen was central memory CD4+ T cells from blood. These receptors originate from a man in his late teens or twenties in good health. The CDR3 runs from the conserved cysteine through the conserved F or W. D genes are given only for firm matches. The size field is filled for only some rows; it gives once, few, many or a size class.

NA,TRBV9,TRBJ1-6,NA,CASSVLGFESSPLHF,TGTGCCAGCAGCGTACTCGGGTTTGAAAGTTCACCCCTCCACTTT
NA,TRBV7-2,TRBJ2-1,TRBD1,CASSLLRTGNEQFF,TGTGCCAGCAGCTTACTACGGACAGGGAATGAGCAGTTCTTC
NA,TRBV15,TRBJ2-7,TRBD1,CATSRADLDRAEQYF,TGTGCCACCAGCAGAGCCGACCTTGACAGGGCCGAGCAGTACTTC
few,TRBV5-4,TRBJ2-5,NA,CASSLGVETQYF,TGTGCCAGCAGCTTGGGGGTCGAGACCCAGTACTTC
few,TRBV28,TRBJ1-1,TRBD1,CASSQIRGAGTEAFF,TGTGCCAGCAGTCAGATCAGGGGGGCTGGCACTGAAGCTTTCTTT
few,TRBV15,TRBJ2-5,NA,CATSRDITISTGEETQYF,TGTGCCACCAGCAGAGATATAACCATTTCTACCGGTGAAGAGACCCAGTACTTC
few,TRBV7-8,TRBJ2-3,NA,CASSSAGWSTDTQYF,TGTGCCAGCAGCTCCGCGGGGTGGAGCACAGATACGCAGTATTTT
NA,TRBV10-3,TRBJ2-7,NA,CAISVVVGYEQYF,TGTGCCATCAGTGTTGTTGTGGGCTACGAGCAGTACTTC
few,TRBV2,TRBJ2-1,NA,CASGLSSYNEQFF,TGTGCCAGCGGTCTTAGCTCCTACAATGAGCAGTTCTTC
NA,TRBV30,TRBJ1-1,NA,CAGWRTEAFF,TGTGCCGGTTGGAGGACTGAAGCTTTCTTT
NA,TRBV7-2,TRBJ2-3,NA,CASSPDPRSDTQYF,TGTGCCAGCAGCCCGGACCCCCGGTCGGATACGCAGTATTTT
few,TRBV4-1,TRBJ2-3,NA,CASSQVGKERSPDTQYF,TGCGCCAGCAGCCAAGTAGGGAAGGAGCGGTCCCCAGATACGCAGTATTTT
NA,TRBV9,TRBJ2-1,NA,CASSVDGKSYNEQFF,TGTGCCAGCAGCGTAGACGGGAAGTCCTACAATGAGCAGTTCTTC
few,TRBV6-1,TRBJ2-3,NA,CASSERGGTQYF,TGTGCCAGCAGTGAAAGGGGAGGTACGCAGTATTTT
NA,TRBV7-2,TRBJ2-7,NA,CASSLEIGTRLRGQYF,TGTGCCAGCAGCCTAGAGATCGGGACAAGGCTGCGTGGGCAGTACTTC
NA,TRBV28,TRBJ2-2,NA,CASRQGGRTGELFF,TGTGCCAGCAGGCAGGGCGGGCGGACCGGGGAGCTGTTTTTT
few,TRBV7-2,TRBJ2-5,NA,CASSSRALGGETQYF,TGTGCCAGCAGCTCCCGGGCGCTGGGGGGAGAGACCCAGTACTTC
few,TRBV18,TRBJ1-2,NA,CASSPSDTRGYTF,TGTGCCAGCTCACCTTCGGACACTCGCGGCTACACCTTC
NA,TRBV14,TRBJ2-7,NA,CASSPHQVGGEQYF,TGTGCCAGCAGCCCTCACCAGGTGGGAGGCGAGCAGTACTTC
NA,TRBV25-1,TRBJ1-1,NA,CASSPSFSEAFF,TGTGCCAGCAGCCCTTCTTTCAGTGAAGCTTTCTTT
few,TRBV28,TRBJ1-2,TRBD1,CASRPGQVYGYTF,TGTGCCAGCAGACCTGGACAGGTCTATGGCTACACCTTC
few,TRBV29-1,TRBJ2-4,TRBD1,CSVTRDRSNIQYF,TGCAGCGTCACACGGGACAGGTCAAACATTCAGTACTTC
NA,TRBV30,TRBJ1-2,NA,CAWRPPTTVYGYTF,TGTGCCTGGAGACCTCCGACTACGGTATATGGCTACACCTTC
NA,TRBV28,TRBJ2-1,NA,CASSLSRQARNEQFF,TGTGCCAGCAGTTTATCGAGGCAGGCGCGGAATGAGCAGTTCTTC
NA,TRBV5-1,TRBJ2-7,TRBD2,CASSATGLAGIYEQYF,TGCGCCAGCAGCGCAACAGGACTAGCGGGCATCTACGAGCAGTACTTC
NA,TRBV10-3,TRBJ1-2,NA,CAISESRDVYGYTF,TGTGCCATCAGTGAGTCTCGGGACGTCTATGGCTACACCTTC
few,TRBV11-1,TRBJ2-7,TRBD2,CASSHLAGAIRLEQYF,TGTGCCAGCAGCCATCTAGCGGGGGCCATTCGTTTGGAGCAGTACTTC
many,TRBV10-3,TRBJ2-1,NA,CAIKGSQDNEQFF,TGTGCCATCAAAGGATCCCAAGACAATGAGCAGTTCTTC
NA,TRBV5-4,TRBJ2-5,TRBD1,CASSPTGGWETQYF,TGTGCCAGCAGCCCGACAGGGGGCTGGGAGACCCAGTACTTC